A single sample gave rise to the 9 T cell receptor beta chains below, sequenced in a study of chemoradiotherapy in HPV16-positive cancers. Only in-frame clones appear in the TCRdb table, and some are missing; sequencing was by immunoSEQ multiplex PCR. The table includes more than 15,000 clones, 79% detected once. This material was obtained from a patient who underwent chemoradiotherapy. These receptors came from a human donor with HPV-associated anogenital cancer.

V and J are TRBV30 and TRBJ1-1; D is unclear. CDR3 length: 11 amino acids. The germline CDR1 and CDR2 sequences are GTSNPN and SVGIG (reference sequence). With 7 bases removed from V and 4 bases from J, the gap between germline ends came to 10 bases. The CDR3 region is CAFSPSTEAFF. CDR3 coding DNA: TGTGCCTTTAGTCCGAGCACTGAAGCTTTCTTT.

This clone was counted a few times. The V call is TRBV4-3, the J call TRBJ2-7; D may correspond to TRBD1 or TRBD2 (5 bases each). Germline CDR1 and CDR2: LGHNA and YSLEER. The CDR3 runs to 13 residues. Trimming stripped 4 bases from V and 3 bases from J, with 10 bases between. The CDR3 coding sequence is TGCGCCAGCAGCCGGGACGTAAACTACGAGCAGTACTTC. It yields the protein CASSRDVNYEQYF.

The rearrangement joins TRBV19 to TRBJ2-1; D gene unclear. Trimming cost V 0 bases and J 0 bases, with 6 bases left between them. The CDR3 has 15 residues. Germline loops: CDR1 LNHDA, CDR2 SQIVND (reference sequence). For the CDR3, the DNA is TGTGCCAGTAGTATAGATACCGGCTCCTACAATGAGCAGTTCTTC. Protein sequence: CASSIDTGSYNEQFF.

The CDR3 coding sequence is TGTGCCAGCAGTTCCCCGACAGGGTTGTATGGCTACACCTTC. This gives the protein CASSSPTGLYGYTF. V gene TRBV28 combines with J gene TRBJ1-2; 7 positions agree with TRBD1. Unmatched junction bases numbered 7, after V lost 4 bases and J lost 5 bases. This CDR3 has 14 residues. Germline CDR1 and CDR2: MDHEN and SYDVKM.

This clone was seen only once. The chain uses TRBV15 and TRBJ2-7, with D unresolved. Trimming removed 0 bases at V and 4 bases at J, with 10 bases between. This CDR3 is 14 amino acids long. Germline values: CDR1 LNHNV, CDR2 YYDKDF (reference sequence). The CDR3 reads CATSREPRAYEQYF. DNA for the CDR3: TGTGCCACCAGCAGAGAGCCCCGGGCTTACGAGCAGTACTTC.

CDR3 in DNA: TGTGCCAGCAGTGAATCCCCTCAAGCAGGGGAGGTCTATGGCTACACCTTC. Protein: CASSESPQAGEVYGYTF. The J gene is TRBJ1-2, the V gene TRBV2, with a possible D match to TRBD1 (6 bases). The CDR3 totals 17 residues. Germline V gene sequence: CDR1 SNHLY, CDR2 FYNNEI. V shed 2 bases and J shed 4 bases, with 20 bases lying between them.

This chain connects TRBV27 to TRBJ2-7; a weak D match, TRBD1 (6 bases). The CDR3 extends over 14 amino acids. The germline gives CDR1 MNHEY, CDR2 SMNVEV (reference sequence). V was cut by 0 bases and J by 3 bases, with 9 bases left in between. CDR3 loop: CASSLSGTIYEQYF. CDR3 sequence (DNA): TGTGCCAGCAGTTTATCCGGGACAATCTACGAGCAGTACTTC.

The chain uses TRBV28 and TRBJ2-7, with D perhaps TRBD2 (6 bases). With 7 bases removed from V and 3 bases from J, the gap between germline ends came to 16 bases. The CDR3 spans 14 residues. Germline CDR1 and CDR2: MDHEN and SYDVKM. Here the CDR3 DNA reads TGTGCCAGCAATGTTGCGGGGTATCTCTACGAGCAGTACTTC. It specifies CASNVAGYLYEQYF. The variable domain in full, with the rest retrieved from reference TRBV28 and TRBJ2-7, is DVKVTQSSRYLVKRTGEKVFLECVQDMDHENMFWYRQDPGLGLRLIYFSYDVKMKEKGDIPEGYSVSREKKERFSLILESASTNQTSMYLCASNVAGYLYEQYFGPGTRLTVT.

The rearrangement joins TRBV2 to TRBJ1-6; D is uncertain. The CDR3 is made up of 13 amino acids. V was pared by 4 bases and J by 6 bases, with 7 bases between. Germline assignment: CDR1 SNHLY and CDR2 FYNNEI. The CDR3 nucleotides are TGTGCCAGCAGTGTCGACCGTAATTCACCCCTCCACTTT. It codes for CASSVDRNSPLHF.